What follows describes a single T cell receptor beta chain. TCRdb's table, derived via immunoSEQ multiplex PCR, lists solely in-frame clones and lacks some. The profile shows approximately 150,000 clones, 85% of them singletons. Trimming left V 4 bases short and J 10 bases short, with 12 bases between. The CDR3 is 12 residues long. This record belongs to a study of blood T cell repertoires in COVID-19. The source is a woman aged 50 to 60 with COVID-19, enrolled during active disease. Source material: peripheral blood. This chain uses TRBV12-3 or TRBV12-4 with TRBJ2-3; D possibly corresponds to TRBD1 (6 bases). The CDR3 region has the DNA TGTGCCAGCAGTTACAGGGCCAGGGCGCAGTATTTT. Residues: CASSYRARAQYF.